This TCR beta chain is drawn from a study of T cells in localized non-small cell lung cancer (dated by TCRdb to about 2020). A note on the overall study: The study analyzed T cell repertoires of approximately 240 early-stage NSCLC patients, comparing tumors and uninvolved tumor-adjacent lungs. The mean age of the NSCLC patients was about 64 years, with approximately 130 men and around 100 women. The cohort comprised 236 treatment-naïve NSCLC patients with resected, localized lung tumors.

The germline V gene specifies MNHNS as CDR1 and SASEGT as CDR2. Trimming costs V 2 bases and J 0 bases, and their ends lie 8 bases apart. CDR3 length: 16 amino acids, cysteine to phenylalanine. The retained sequence is limited to the CDR3, 48 bases, with the frame set at the first base. As regards this clone: Its antigen is unknown. It has no much larger one-base neighbor in the sample; base qualities were not kept.

TCR beta CDR3 regions were sequenced from DNA using the immunoSEQ Assay. Turning to the authors' computational methods: To compute T cell density, TCR beta template counts were normalized to usable DNA, which was estimated by amplifying housekeeping genes. Richness was estimated using the preseqR package, with extrapolation to 400,000 templates for PBMC samples and to 120,000 templates for tissue samples. Clonality was defined by subtracting Pielou's evenness from one. Tissue-enriched TCRs were identified by differential abundance testing using productive amino-acid clonotypes, minimum total count 5 and alpha 0.1. The Jaccard Index and the Morisita Overlap Index were used to quantify repertoire overlap between compartments. GLIPH clustered TCR beta CDR3s with public tetramer-defined viral CDR3s; viral motifs required at least three viral sequences plus V-gene enrichment. TCRdb limited this immuneACCESS table to in-frame rearrangements with V and J called. A share of clones is missing; checked studies link under half to unresolved V genes, and the rest is unexplained. Clone size and V and J calls were adopted from that table, with D and trimming inferred from the DNA. For this sample the table gives about 19,000 clones, of which roughly four fifths were detected only once. The biggest ten clones account for about 25% of the sample.

At diagnosis, tumor, uninvolved tumor-adjacent lung and peripheral blood were collected and then preserved as a mix of FFPE and fresh-frozen material. For TCR repertoire profiling, blood samples were analyzed as peripheral blood mononuclear cells. The study at large found these results: A median of 57 of the top 100 tumor clones were detected in paired uninvolved adjacent lung, and around 27 of these tumor clones were also found among the top 100 clones of the paired uninvolved adjacent lung. Because multi-region tumor sequencing was not performed, intratumor heterogeneity could not be ruled out. Uninvolved tumor-adjacent lung showed the highest T cell clonality, higher than tumor, which suggests more focused antigenic responses in the adjacent lung. Since the design was exploratory, TCR variables were selected using unadjusted p-values with no false-discovery rate correction. Longer overall survival was associated with higher blood T cell density, whereas shorter survival was associated with higher adjacent-lung clonality.

The source of this sequence is a female donor over 55 with stage I lung adenocarcinoma. Sequences were derived from peripheral blood, sampled before any cancer treatment. This receptor chain uses TRBV6-1 and TRBJ2-6, with the D gene uncertain. The CDR3 in this case is CASSEWQSSGANVLTF. In nucleotide form, the sequence is TGTGCCAGCAGTGAATGGCAGAGCTCTGGGGCCAACGTCCTGACTTTC.